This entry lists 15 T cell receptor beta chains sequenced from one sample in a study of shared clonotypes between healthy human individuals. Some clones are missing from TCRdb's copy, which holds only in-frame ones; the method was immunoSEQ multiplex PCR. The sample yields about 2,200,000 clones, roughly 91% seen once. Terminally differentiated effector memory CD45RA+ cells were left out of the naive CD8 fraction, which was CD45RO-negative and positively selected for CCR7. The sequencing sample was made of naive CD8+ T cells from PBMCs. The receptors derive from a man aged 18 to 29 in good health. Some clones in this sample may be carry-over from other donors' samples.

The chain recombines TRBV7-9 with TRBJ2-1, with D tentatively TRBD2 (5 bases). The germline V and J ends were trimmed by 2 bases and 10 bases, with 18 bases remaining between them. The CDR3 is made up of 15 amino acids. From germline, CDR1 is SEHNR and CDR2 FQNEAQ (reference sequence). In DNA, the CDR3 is TGTGCCAGCAGCTTAAACCCACCGGACGGGGAAGAGCAGTTCTTC. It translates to CASSLNPPDGEEQFF.

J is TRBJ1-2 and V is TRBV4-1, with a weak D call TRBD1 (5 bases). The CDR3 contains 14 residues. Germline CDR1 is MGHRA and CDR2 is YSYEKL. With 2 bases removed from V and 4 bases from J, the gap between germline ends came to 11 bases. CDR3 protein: CASSQRGSPYGYTF. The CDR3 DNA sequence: TGCGCCAGCAGCCAACGGGGCAGCCCCTATGGCTACACCTTC.

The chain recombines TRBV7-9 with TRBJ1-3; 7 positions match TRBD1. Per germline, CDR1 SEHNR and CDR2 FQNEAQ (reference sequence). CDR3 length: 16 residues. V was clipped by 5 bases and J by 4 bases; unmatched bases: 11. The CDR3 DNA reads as TGTGCCAGCAGCCAATACGGAGGGGGCGAGGGAAACACCATATATTTT. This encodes CASSQYGGGEGNTIYF. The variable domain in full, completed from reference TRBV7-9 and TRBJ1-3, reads DTGVSQNPRHKITKRGQNVTFRCDPISEHNRLYWYRQTLGQGPEFLTYFQNEAQLEKSRLLSDRFSAERPKGSFSTLEIQRTEQGDSAMYLCASSQYGGGEGNTIYFGEGSWLTVV.

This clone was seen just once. CDR3 loop: CASSEVGEGHEQFF. CDR3 DNA sequence: TGTGCCAGCAGTGAAGTGGGGGAGGGCCATGAGCAGTTCTTC. The chain joins TRBV2 to TRBJ2-1; 7 bases are shared with TRBD2. V shed 1 base and J 8 bases; nucleotides not matched to a gene: 5. CDR1 and CDR2 from the germline V gene are SNHLY and FYNNEI. The CDR3 extends over 14 amino acids.

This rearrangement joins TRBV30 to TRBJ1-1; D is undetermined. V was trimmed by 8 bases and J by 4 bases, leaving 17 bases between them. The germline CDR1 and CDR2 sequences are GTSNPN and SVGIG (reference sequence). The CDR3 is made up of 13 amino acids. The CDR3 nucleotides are TGTGCCGGGGTCGGCTTTGTAGGCACTGAAGCTTTCTTT. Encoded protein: CAGVGFVGTEAFF.

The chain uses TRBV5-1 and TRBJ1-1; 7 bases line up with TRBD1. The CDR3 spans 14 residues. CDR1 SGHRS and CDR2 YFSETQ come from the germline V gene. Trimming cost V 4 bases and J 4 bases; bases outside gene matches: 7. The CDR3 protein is CASSPTGPGTEAFF. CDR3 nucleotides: TGCGCCAGCAGCCCGACAGGGCCGGGCACTGAAGCTTTCTTT.

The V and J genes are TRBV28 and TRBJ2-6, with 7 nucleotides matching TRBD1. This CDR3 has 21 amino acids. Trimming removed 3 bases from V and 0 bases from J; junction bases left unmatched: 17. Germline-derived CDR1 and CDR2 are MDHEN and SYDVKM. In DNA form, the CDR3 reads TGTGCCAGCAGTTTGGGCCCGTTTCCAGGGACAGACCCCTCTGGGGCCAACGTCCTGACTTTC. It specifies CASSLGPFPGTDPSGANVLTF. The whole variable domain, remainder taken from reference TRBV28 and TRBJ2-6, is DVKVTQSSRYLVKRTGEKVFLECVQDMDHENMFWYRQDPGLGLRLIYFSYDVKMKEKGDIPEGYSVSREKKERFSLILESASTNQTSMYLCASSLGPFPGTDPSGANVLTFGAGSRLTVL.

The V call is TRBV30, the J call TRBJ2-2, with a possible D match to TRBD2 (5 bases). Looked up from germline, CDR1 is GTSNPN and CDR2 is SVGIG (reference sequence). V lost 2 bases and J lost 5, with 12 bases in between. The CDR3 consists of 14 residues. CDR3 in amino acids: CAWSPGVGTGELFF. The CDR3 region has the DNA TGTGCCTGGAGTCCCGGGGTAGGGACCGGGGAGCTGTTTTTT.

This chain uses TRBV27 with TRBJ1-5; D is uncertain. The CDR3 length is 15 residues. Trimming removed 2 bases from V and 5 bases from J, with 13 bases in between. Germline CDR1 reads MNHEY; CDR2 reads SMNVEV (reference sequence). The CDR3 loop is CASSLDRSAYQPQHF. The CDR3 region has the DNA TGTGCCAGCAGTTTAGACCGGTCAGCGTATCAGCCCCAGCATTTT.

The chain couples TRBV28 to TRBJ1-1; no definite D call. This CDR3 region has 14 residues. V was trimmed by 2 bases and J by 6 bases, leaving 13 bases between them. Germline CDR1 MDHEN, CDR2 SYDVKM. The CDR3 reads CASSLTALVAEAFF. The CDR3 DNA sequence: TGTGCCAGCAGTTTAACTGCCTTGGTGGCTGAAGCTTTCTTT. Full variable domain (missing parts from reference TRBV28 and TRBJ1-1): DVKVTQSSRYLVKRTGEKVFLECVQDMDHENMFWYRQDPGLGLRLIYFSYDVKMKEKGDIPEGYSVSREKKERFSLILESASTNQTSMYLCASSLTALVAEAFFGQGTRLTVV.

Here the CDR3 DNA reads TGTGCCAGCAGCTGGACAGGGAAGGGACAGCAGTACTTC. It yields the protein CASSWTGKGQQYF. This chain joins TRBV7-9 and TRBJ2-7, with 8 bases identical to TRBD1. CDR1 SEHNR and CDR2 FQNEAQ come from the germline V gene (reference sequence). CDR3 length equals 13 residues. After removal of 4 bases from V and 8 bases from J, the junction contained 7 bases not matched to a gene. Filled out from reference TRBV7-9 and TRBJ2-7, the complete variable domain reads DTGVSQNPRHKITKRGQNVTFRCDPISEHNRLYWYRQTLGQGPEFLTYFQNEAQLEKSRLLSDRFSAERPKGSFSTLEIQRTEQGDSAMYLCASSWTGKGQQYFGPGTRLTVT.

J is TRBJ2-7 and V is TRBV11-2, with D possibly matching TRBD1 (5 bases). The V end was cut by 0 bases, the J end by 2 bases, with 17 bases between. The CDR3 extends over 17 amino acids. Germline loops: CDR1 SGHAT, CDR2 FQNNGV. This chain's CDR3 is CASSLDPLWGRAYEQYF. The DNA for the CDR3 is TGTGCCAGCAGCTTAGATCCTCTCTGGGGCCGGGCCTACGAGCAGTACTTC.

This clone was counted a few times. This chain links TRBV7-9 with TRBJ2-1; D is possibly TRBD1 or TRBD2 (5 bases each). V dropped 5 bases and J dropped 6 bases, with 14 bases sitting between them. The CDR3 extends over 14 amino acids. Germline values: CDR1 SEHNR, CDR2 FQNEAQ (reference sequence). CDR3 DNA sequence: TGTGCCAGCAGCCACCGGGACGGCGCCAATGAGCAGTTCTTC. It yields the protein CASSHRDGANEQFF. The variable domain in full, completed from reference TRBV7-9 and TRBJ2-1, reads DTGVSQNPRHKITKRGQNVTFRCDPISEHNRLYWYRQTLGQGPEFLTYFQNEAQLEKSRLLSDRFSAERPKGSFSTLEIQRTEQGDSAMYLCASSHRDGANEQFFGPGTRLTVL.

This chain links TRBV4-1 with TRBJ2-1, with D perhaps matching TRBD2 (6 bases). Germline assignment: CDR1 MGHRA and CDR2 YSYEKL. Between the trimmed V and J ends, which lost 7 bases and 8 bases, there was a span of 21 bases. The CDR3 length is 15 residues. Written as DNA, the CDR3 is TGCGCCAGCACCCCCCGGGAGAGGGACTTGGATGAGCAGTTCTTC. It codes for CASTPRERDLDEQFF.

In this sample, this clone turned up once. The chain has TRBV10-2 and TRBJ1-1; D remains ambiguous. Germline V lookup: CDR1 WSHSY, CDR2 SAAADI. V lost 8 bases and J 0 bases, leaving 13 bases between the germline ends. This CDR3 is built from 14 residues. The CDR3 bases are TGCGCCAGCTGGGAAGTCAGCATGAACACTGAAGCTTTCTTT. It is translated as CASWEVSMNTEAFF.